Following are 10 T cell receptor beta chains from one sample sequenced in a study of cytomegalovirus exposure and HLA in healthy donors. Repertoires were generated with immunoSEQ multiplex PCR, while TCRdb's copy carries only in-frame clones and drops some. The sample has 120,000 or so clones, 85% to 90% seen once. Sequencing was carried out using PBMCs. The receptors originated from a woman under 30 in good health and CMV-seronegative.

This chain connects TRBV10-1 to TRBJ2-2; no firm D call. The CDR3 is 15 residues long. Germline CDR1 is WNHNN and CDR2 is SYGVQD (reference sequence). V was pared by 5 bases and J by 3 bases, with 13 bases between. The CDR3 sequence: CASSPTLLDTGELFF. The CDR3 region has the DNA TGCGCCAGCAGTCCGACCCTGCTAGACACCGGGGAGCTGTTTTTT.

The chain couples TRBV6-1 to TRBJ2-7; TRBD1 might be the D (6 bases). The CDR3 consists of 13 residues. V was pared by 5 bases and J by 2 bases, with 10 bases between. Germline V gene sequence: CDR1 MNHNS, CDR2 SASEGT. The CDR3 region has the DNA TGTGCCAGCAGTCAGGACAGCCCCTACGAGCAGTACGTC. Protein: CASSQDSPYEQYV.

V is TRBV6-1 and J is TRBJ2-2; a possible D gene is TRBD2 (6 bases). Germline CDR1 and CDR2: MNHNS and SASEGT. The length of the CDR3 is 13 residues. With 7 bases removed from V and 7 bases from J, the gap between germline ends came to 13 bases. The CDR3 nucleotides are TGTGCCAGCACCATGCTGGGGGGCGGGGAGCTGTTTTTT. It translates to CASTMLGGGELFF.

This clone was picked up one time. The rearrangement links TRBV7-9 to TRBJ2-3; D ambiguous. The CDR3 covers 12 residues. Trimming cost V 5 bases and J 4 bases, with 7 bases left between them. The germline V gene encodes CDR1 SEHNR and CDR2 FQNEAQ (reference sequence). CDR3 DNA sequence: TGTGCCAGCAGCAGAACTGCAGATACGCAGTATTTT. Translated: CASSRTADTQYF.

The CDR3, as DNA: TGTGCCAGCAGCCCGGACAGGGCGGATGGCTACACCTTC. This codes for CASSPDRADGYTF. The chain recombines TRBV6-1 with TRBJ1-2; 8 bases align to TRBD1. This CDR3 comprises 13 residues. The junction had 6 bases not matched to a gene; V was cut back by 6 bases and J by 6 bases. Per the germline V gene, CDR1 is MNHNS and CDR2 is SASEGT.

The chain has TRBV28 and TRBJ2-3, with TRBD2 identical over 11 bases. Germline loops: CDR1 MDHEN, CDR2 SYDVKM. V dropped 7 bases and J dropped 4; count of bases not matched to a gene: 13. The CDR3 loop spans 17 amino acids. CDR3 sequence reads: CASTETSGRGWSDTQYF. The CDR3 DNA follows: TGTGCCAGCACCGAAACTAGCGGGAGAGGCTGGTCAGATACGCAGTATTTT.

V and J are TRBV19 and TRBJ2-7; no firm D call. This CDR3 region has 14 residues. Germline V gene data show CDR1 as LNHDA and CDR2 as SQIVND (reference sequence). Trimming shortened V by 3 bases and J by 5 bases, and 14 bases separated the two germline ends. This chain's CDR3 is CASSISVASHEQYF. CDR3 nucleotide sequence: TGTGCCAGTAGTATCTCGGTCGCATCCCACGAGCAGTACTTC.

The table lists this clone with a count of one. The V call is TRBV18, the J call TRBJ2-3; 7 bases are shared with TRBD2. The CDR3 consists of 16 residues. J lost 3 bases, V lost 1 base, and 7 bases had no gene match. The germline gives CDR1 KGHSH, CDR2 LQKENI. CDR3 DNA: TGTGCCAGCTCACCACTCCTAGCGGAGGGTACAGATACGCAGTATTTT. It encodes CASSPLLAEGTDTQYF. The whole variable domain, remainder taken from reference TRBV18 and TRBJ2-3, is NAGVMQNPRHLVRRRGQEARLRCSPMKGHSHVYWYRQLPEEGLKFMVYLQKENIIDESGMPKERFSAEFPKEGPSILRIQQVVRGDSAAYFCASSPLLAEGTDTQYFGPGTRLTVL.

Notes on this clone: Other DNA sequences in the sample encode the same CDR3. The chain links TRBV28 to TRBJ2-5; D remains ambiguous. The CDR3 covers 11 residues. Germline CDR1 reads MDHEN; CDR2 reads SYDVKM. The V and J ends lost 3 bases and 4 bases respectively, with 3 bases between them. The CDR3 region has the DNA TGTGCCAGCAGTTTCAGAGAGACCCAGTACTTC. Translation: CASSFRETQYF.

The genes are TRBV7-9 and TRBJ1-2; 7 nucleotides agree with TRBD1. The V and J ends lost 2 bases and 2 bases, in that order; junction bases with no gene match: 5. The CDR3 sequence is 15 residues long. Looked up from germline, CDR1 is SEHNR and CDR2 is FQNEAQ (reference sequence). CDR3 sequence (DNA): TGTGCCAGCAGCTTACGAACAGGGGCCAACTATGGCTACACCTTC. Encoded protein: CASSLRTGANYGYTF.